The next 18 T cell receptor beta chains were all read from a single sample in a study of T cells in women clearing cervical HPV infection. Clones were read by immunoSEQ multiplex PCR, and TCRdb kept only the in-frame ones, dropping some. This table holds 15,000 to 20,000 clones. Material: blood buffy coat. These receptors all come from a woman between 18 and 75 years old with a cervical HPV16 infection that either progressed to CIN3+ or cleared (not recorded which).

The CDR3 sequence is CASSLRDSHFRVGYTF. CDR3 bases read: TGTGCCAGCAGTTTACGGGACAGCCACTTCAGGGTTGGC. The chain combines TRBV28 with TRBJ1-2; TRBD1 aligns across 7 bases. Sequencing ends 3 residues short of the CDR3 end; the germline J gene provides the rest. The CDR3 totals 16 residues. Germline loops: CDR1 MDHEN, CDR2 SYDVKM. V was pared by 2 bases and J by 7 bases, with 13 bases of the junction left unmatched.

Concerning this clone: The CDR3 is cut off 3 residues early in the read; its end comes from the germline J gene. J is TRBJ2-3 and V is TRBV30; 16 positions agree with TRBD2. The CDR3 runs 16 residues. Germline V CDR1 and CDR2: GTSNPN, SVGIG (reference sequence). CDR3 sequence: CAWSVGTSGRGETQYF. Incomplete CDR3 DNA: TGTGCCTGGAGTGTAGGGACTAGCGGGAGGGGAGAGACG.

Regarding this clone: The CDR3 is cut off 3 residues early in the read; its end comes from the germline J gene. The chain links TRBV10-1 to TRBJ2-5; 7 bases are shared with TRBD1. CDR1 is WNHNN, CDR2 SYGVQD, per germline (reference sequence). J lost 7 bases, V lost 11 bases, and 19 bases had no gene match. The CDR3 loop spans 15 amino acids. CDR3 residues: CAGETGTAPAVTQYF. The sequenced CDR3 bases are TGCGCCGGCGAAACCGGGACAGCGCCCGCGGTGACC.

Details on this clone: The CDR3 goes on 3 residues after the read ends, and that part is filled in from the germline J gene. The chain links TRBV23-1 to TRBJ2-4; D tentatively fits TRBD1 or TRBD2 (6 bases each). TRBV23-1 counts as an open reading frame of uncertain function. V gave up 0 bases and J gave up 0 bases, with 15 bases separating them. CDR3 size: 18 residues. The CDR3 sequence is CASSQSREQGEAKNIQYF. The CDR3 DNA, read in part, is TGCGCCAGCAGTCAATCGCGGGAACAGGGCGAAGCCAAAAACATT.

With regard to this clone: Mismatch with germline at one junction end may stem from a read error. Read data end 3 residues before the CDR3 end; the end is taken from the germline J gene. The rearrangement uses TRBV4-2 and TRBJ1-6; D is uncertain. The CDR3 totals 13 residues. Per germline, CDR1 LGHNA and CDR2 YNFKEQ. The CDR3 DNA, read in part, is TGCGCCAGCAGCCATGGTACGGGGTCACCC. Translating it yields CASSHGTGSP. The whole CDR3 is CASSHGTGSPLHF.

Concerning this clone: Sequence at one end of the junction differs from germline and may be a read error. The CDR3 end is not reached by the read, which stops 3 residues before it; the germline J gene fills it in. V gene TRBV20-1 combines with J gene TRBJ2-3; 8 positions agree with TRBD2. Germline CDR1 and CDR2: DFQATT and SNEGSKA (reference sequence). CDR3 size: 13 residues. The sequenced part of the CDR3 DNA is TGCAGTGCTAGCGGGGGGGCCGCAGAGACG. This codes for CSASGGAAET. The whole CDR3 sequence is CSASGGAAETQYF.

In regard to this clone: The CDR3 extends 3 residues past the end of the read, so its final part is completed from the germline J gene. This chain joins TRBV5-1 and TRBJ2-2; 11 bases line up with TRBD1. CDR1 is SGHRS and CDR2 is YFSETQ in the germline V gene. The CDR3 is 14 residues long. CDR3 DNA, as far as it was read: TGCGCCAGCAGCCTGGGACAGGGGGGCTCACCG. Amino acid sequence: CASSLGQGGSP. The entire CDR3 sequence reads CASSLGQGGSPLFF.

The sequenced part of the CDR3 DNA is TGTGCCAGCAGCTCGACAGGATATAATTCACCA. Translated, it gives CASSSTGYNSP. The entire CDR3 is CASSSTGYNSPLFF. The genes are TRBV7-9 and TRBJ1-4, with D perhaps matching TRBD1 (6 bases). The CDR3 end lies 3 residues beyond the end of the read and is filled in from the germline J gene. This CDR3 is built from 14 residues. Germline V gene data show CDR1 as SEHNR and CDR2 as FQNEAQ (reference sequence).

Regarding this clone: The observed sequence ends 3 residues before the CDR3 terminus, with the missing tail filled in from the germline J gene. The gene calls are TRBV27 and TRBJ1-1; 7 bases match TRBD1. Germline assignment: CDR1 MNHEY and CDR2 SMNVEV (reference sequence). CDR3 length: 15 amino acids. J lost 4 bases, V lost 5 bases, and 10 bases had no gene match. CDR3 DNA (partial): TGTGCCAGCAGTCCGAGGTTACAGGGGAGCACTGAA. Residues: CASSPRLQGSTE. The entire CDR3 reads CASSPRLQGSTEAFF.

Regarding this clone: The DNA ends 3 residues before the CDR3 does, and the rest of the CDR3 is filled in from the germline J gene. This chain joins TRBV18 and TRBJ2-3; D is perhaps TRBD2 (5 bases). The germline gives CDR1 KGHSH, CDR2 LQKENI. The CDR3 has 15 residues. V was trimmed by 0 bases and J by 0 bases, leaving 7 bases between them. CDR3 sequence reads: CASSPPRASTDTQYF. The sequenced part of the CDR3 DNA is TGTGCCAGCTCACCACCGAGGGCTAGCACAGATACG.

About this clone itself: The read ends 3 residues early relative to the CDR3; the germline J gene fills the gap. The chain uses TRBV7-6 and TRBJ1-2; D is unresolved. Germline V lookup: CDR1 SGHVS, CDR2 FNYEAQ. CDR3 length: 13 residues. CDR3 residues: CASSQPPSDTYTF. Incomplete CDR3 DNA: TGTGCCAGCAGTCAACCACCGTCAGATACC.

Concerning this clone: The read is 3 residues too short to cover the CDR3 end, so that end is filled in from the germline J gene. This chain uses TRBV20-1 with TRBJ2-7; 11 bases match TRBD1. Germline trimming cut 5 bases from V and 3 bases from J; bases unmatched to any gene: 3. This CDR3 region has 13 residues. Germline CDR1 DFQATT, CDR2 SNEGSKA (reference sequence). The CDR3 bases that were read are TGCAGTGCTCAGGGACAGGGGGTCTACGAG. Translated, it gives CSAQGQGVYE. The whole CDR3 protein is CSAQGQGVYEQYF.

Turning to this clone: The read halts 3 residues ahead of the CDR3 end, with the missing end drawn from the germline J gene. This chain uses TRBV6-2 or TRBV6-3 with TRBJ2-3, with D unclear. V was clipped by 2 bases and J by 6 bases, with 6 bases between them. The germline gives CDR1 MNHEY, CDR2 SVGEGT. The CDR3 spans 12 residues. The CDR3 bases that were read are TGTGCCAGCAGTTACACTTGGGATACG. Encoded protein: CASSYTWDT. The full CDR3 sequence reads CASSYTWDTQYF.

As regards this clone: The read is 3 residues too short to cover the CDR3 end, so that end is filled in from the germline J gene. The chain has TRBV5-1 and TRBJ1-5; D might be TRBD1 (6 bases). Trimming stripped 3 bases from V and 3 bases from J, with 10 bases between. The CDR3 length is 14 residues. In germline, CDR1 is SGHRS, CDR2 YFSETQ. CDR3 in amino acids: CASSSEGVNQPQHF. The DNA read from the CDR3 is TGCGCCAGCAGCTCGGAGGGGGTCAATCAGCCC.

About this clone itself: Read data end 3 residues before the CDR3 end; the end is taken from the germline J gene. J is TRBJ2-1 and V is TRBV20-1; 8 nucleotides line up with TRBD2. With 5 bases clipped from V and 7 bases from J, the junction kept 16 bases outside the gene matches. Germline CDR1 is DFQATT and CDR2 is SNEGSKA (reference sequence). The length of the CDR3 is 16 residues. The CDR3 spells CSALLLSGEGWNEQFF. CDR3 DNA (partial): TGCAGTGCTCTCCTCCTTAGCGGGGAAGGGTGGAATGAG.

Comment on this clone: The read ends 3 residues early relative to the CDR3; the germline J gene fills the gap. The chain combines TRBV13 with TRBJ2-1; TRBD1 is a possible D gene (6 bases). The CDR3 runs 18 residues. The germline CDR1 and CDR2 sequences are PRHDT and FYEKMQ (reference sequence). The V end lost 4 bases, the J end lost 1 base, and 20 bases lay between the germline ends. Incomplete CDR3 DNA: TGTGCCAGCAGCTCACAGGGTTCGATGGGATGGTCCTACAATGAG. This codes for CASSSQGSMGWSYNE. The whole CDR3 sequence reads CASSSQGSMGWSYNEQFF.

Concerning this clone itself: At one end, the junction sequence differs from germline, possibly due to a read error. The sequenced fragment ends 3 residues before the CDR3 boundary, so the rest is inferred from the germline J gene. The chain is built from TRBV19 and TRBJ1-2, with a possible D match to TRBD1 (5 bases). The CDR3 runs to 14 residues. Germline V lookup: CDR1 LNHDA, CDR2 SQIVND (reference sequence). CDR3 DNA, as far as it was read: TGTGCCAGTAGTATTGTACAGGCCGGCTATGGT. Amino acid sequence: CASSIVQAGYG. The entire CDR3 reads CASSIVQAGYGYTF.

The sequenced CDR3 bases are TGTGCCAGCAGCCCAGGGGACGGGACGGCG. Encoded protein: CASSPGDGTA. The complete CDR3 reads CASSPGDGTAQYF. The chain links TRBV7-9 to TRBJ2-3; the D gene is possibly TRBD1 (6 bases). The read is 3 residues too short to cover the CDR3 end, so that end is filled in from the germline J gene. Germline CDR1 is SEHNR and CDR2 is FQNEAQ (reference sequence). The CDR3 runs 13 residues.